The rows below give T cell receptor beta chains drawn from one sample of a study of T cell changes during pregnancy in multiple sclerosis. The repertoire was sequenced with immunoSEQ multiplex PCR; TCRdb's copy has only in-frame clones and lacks some. Found here are 12,000 or so clones, around 94% of them singletons; the top ten hold under 0.3%. The source was CD4+ T cells from peripheral blood mononuclear cells, collected before pregnancy. These receptors were taken from a female donor with multiple sclerosis, enrolled in a pregnancy study. Both conserved end residues are trimmed from each CDR3.

TRBV19	TRBJ1-6	ASSFTGITYNSPLH
TRBV7-3	TRBJ1-1	ASSPGTASAEAF
TRBV7-8	TRBJ1-1	ASSSTRGDSEAF
TRBV7-8	TRBJ2-3	ASSLEDLGLAGVGDTQY
TRBV25-1	TRBJ2-3	ASSESGDTQY
TRBV5-1	TRBJ2-3	ASSSRLAGGTSTDTQY
TRBV2	TRBJ1-5	ASSEAGLSNQPQH
TRBV29-1	TRBJ1-3	SVGQSGNTIY
TRBV2	TRBJ1-2	ASTTGANYGYT
TRBV19	TRBJ2-3	ASSIASSGGDTQY
TRBV9	TRBJ2-2	ASSPGRGLNTGELF
TRBV18	TRBJ2-7	ASSGPRGSNYEQY
TRBV7-3	TRBJ1-1	ASSLRGAGGLGTEAF
TRBV7-8	TRBJ1-5	ASSPSGTGAREGPQH
TRBV28	TRBJ1-6	ASDRVKNSPLH
TRBV4-1	TRBJ1-2	ASSQVQDLNYGYT
TRBV9	TRBJ1-6	ASSVDGEGSPLH
TRBV19	TRBJ1-3	ASSRQESSGNTIY
TRBV14	TRBJ2-1	ASSPYRRYNEQF
TRBV27	TRBJ1-1	ASSLLPGGNTEAF
TRBV7-2	TRBJ1-2	ASSPSWTERYGYT
TRBV4-1	TRBJ2-3	ASSQDGFGGGPTDTQY
TRBV10-1	TRBJ2-1	ASSDYGTSSYNEQF
TRBV7-3	TRBJ2-5	ASSLTREETQY
TRBV2	TRBJ1-2	ASRTTGDRRGYT
TRBV6-6	TRBJ1-6	ASRGQDRDNSPLH